This T cell receptor (beta chain) emerged from a study of blood T cell repertoires in COVID-19. The V and J ends lost 5 bases and 5 bases respectively, with 12 bases between them. This CDR3 region has 13 residues. Germline V lookup: CDR1 ENHRY, CDR2 SYGVKD. A few counts support this clone. Those enrolled, adults aged about 18 to 89 years, came from about two dozen US areas. Study processing details: For nucleated cells, counts were estimated from reference gene primer amplification. The repertoire was sequenced with immunoSEQ multiplex PCR; TCRdb's copy has only in-frame clones and lacks some. The V and J calls and clone size are taken from that table; D and trimming were inferred from the DNA. There are about 310,000 clones in the sample; approximately 90% occur only once, and around 8.9% lies in the top ten.

The TCR comes from a woman aged 18-35 years who had recovered from COVID-19. The V and J genes are TRBV10-3 and TRBJ1-1; D is uncertain. Sequences were obtained from PBMCs or T cells enriched from blood (not recorded which). CDR3 residues: CAISFEGGTEAFF. The CDR3 DNA follows: TGTGCCATCAGTTTCGAGGGTGGGACTGAAGCTTTCTTT.